This TCR beta chain was sequenced in a study of T cell responses to AZD1222 COVID-19 vaccine. General study results and limits: Unmutated variant regions are reportedly targeted by nearly half of spike-specific TCRs. After two AZD1222 doses, spike-specific TCR breadth and depth rose versus day 0. Clonal diversity was possibly underestimated; the donors were predominantly white British and more often female.

Produced via immunoSEQ multiplex PCR; TCRdb's table is partial and in-frame only. The table lists 70,000 to 95,000 clones, roughly 90% of them singletons, with more than 1.2% in the top ten. Details on this clone: Its antigen is unknown.

This specimen consisted of peripheral blood, obtained 28 days after the second AZD1222 dose. The clonotype originates from an adult who received the AZD1222 COVID-19 vaccine.

The CDR3: CASSRVSGDYNEQFF. Written as DNA, the CDR3 is TGTGCCAGCAGCCGCGTAAGCGGGGATTACAATGAGCAGTTCTTC. The chain has TRBV11-3 and TRBJ2-1; 7 positions agree with TRBD2. The germline V gene encodes CDR1 SGHNT and CDR2 YENEEA. The CDR3 is made up of 15 amino acids. Losses at the gene ends were 5 bases for V and 4 bases for J; bases not matched to a gene: 8.